This record concerns one T cell receptor beta chain sequence. The CDR3 is 13 residues long. Germline CDR1 is MNHEY and CDR2 is SMNVEV (reference sequence). Losses at the gene ends were 3 bases for V and 6 bases for J; bases not matched to a gene: 2. This sample is drawn from a study of identifying expanded T cells in peripheral blood. The protocol was immunoSEQ multiplex PCR, while the TCRdb copy is restricted to in-frame clones and leaves out a portion. Of 100,000 or so clones listed, more than 85% are singletons. The rearrangement links TRBV27 to TRBJ1-2; TRBD1 agrees at 9 bases. The source is a person aged 18 to 69 in good health. Sequencing was carried out using blood. The CDR3 loop reads CASSFDRGDGYTF. The CDR3 DNA reads as TGTGCCAGCAGTTTCGACAGGGGGGATGGCTACACCTTC.